This T cell receptor (beta chain) came from a study of blood T cell repertoires in COVID-19. Study context: The samples span acute and convalescent COVID-19 from the United States, Italy and Spain. Sources were T cells, B-cell-depleted T cells, or PBMCs; the material itself was cDNA or gDNA.

Recovery among Cohort 3 donors was established by two negative PCRs, clearance, or symptom resolution. Authors' analysis steps: The authors estimated nucleated cell counts from reference gene primer amplification. The repertoire was sequenced with immunoSEQ multiplex PCR; TCRdb's copy has only in-frame clones and lacks some. V and J calls and clone size are copied from that table; D and trimming were computed from the DNA. The top ten clones hold 18% of a sample with approximately 150,000 clones, roughly 84% of them seen once. This CDR3 spans 13 amino acids. The germline V gene encodes CDR1 SGHRS and CDR2 YFSETQ. V lost 0 bases to trimming and J lost 5 bases, with 8 bases between them.

The chain carries TRBV5-1 and TRBJ1-1; the D is unclear. The sample taken for sequencing was PBMCs or T cells enriched from blood (not recorded which). The sequence derives from a man aged 60 to 69 who had recovered from COVID-19. In DNA form, the CDR3 reads TGCGCCAGCAGCTTGGACAGTCGGACTGAAGCTTTCTTT. This codes for CASSLDSRTEAFF.